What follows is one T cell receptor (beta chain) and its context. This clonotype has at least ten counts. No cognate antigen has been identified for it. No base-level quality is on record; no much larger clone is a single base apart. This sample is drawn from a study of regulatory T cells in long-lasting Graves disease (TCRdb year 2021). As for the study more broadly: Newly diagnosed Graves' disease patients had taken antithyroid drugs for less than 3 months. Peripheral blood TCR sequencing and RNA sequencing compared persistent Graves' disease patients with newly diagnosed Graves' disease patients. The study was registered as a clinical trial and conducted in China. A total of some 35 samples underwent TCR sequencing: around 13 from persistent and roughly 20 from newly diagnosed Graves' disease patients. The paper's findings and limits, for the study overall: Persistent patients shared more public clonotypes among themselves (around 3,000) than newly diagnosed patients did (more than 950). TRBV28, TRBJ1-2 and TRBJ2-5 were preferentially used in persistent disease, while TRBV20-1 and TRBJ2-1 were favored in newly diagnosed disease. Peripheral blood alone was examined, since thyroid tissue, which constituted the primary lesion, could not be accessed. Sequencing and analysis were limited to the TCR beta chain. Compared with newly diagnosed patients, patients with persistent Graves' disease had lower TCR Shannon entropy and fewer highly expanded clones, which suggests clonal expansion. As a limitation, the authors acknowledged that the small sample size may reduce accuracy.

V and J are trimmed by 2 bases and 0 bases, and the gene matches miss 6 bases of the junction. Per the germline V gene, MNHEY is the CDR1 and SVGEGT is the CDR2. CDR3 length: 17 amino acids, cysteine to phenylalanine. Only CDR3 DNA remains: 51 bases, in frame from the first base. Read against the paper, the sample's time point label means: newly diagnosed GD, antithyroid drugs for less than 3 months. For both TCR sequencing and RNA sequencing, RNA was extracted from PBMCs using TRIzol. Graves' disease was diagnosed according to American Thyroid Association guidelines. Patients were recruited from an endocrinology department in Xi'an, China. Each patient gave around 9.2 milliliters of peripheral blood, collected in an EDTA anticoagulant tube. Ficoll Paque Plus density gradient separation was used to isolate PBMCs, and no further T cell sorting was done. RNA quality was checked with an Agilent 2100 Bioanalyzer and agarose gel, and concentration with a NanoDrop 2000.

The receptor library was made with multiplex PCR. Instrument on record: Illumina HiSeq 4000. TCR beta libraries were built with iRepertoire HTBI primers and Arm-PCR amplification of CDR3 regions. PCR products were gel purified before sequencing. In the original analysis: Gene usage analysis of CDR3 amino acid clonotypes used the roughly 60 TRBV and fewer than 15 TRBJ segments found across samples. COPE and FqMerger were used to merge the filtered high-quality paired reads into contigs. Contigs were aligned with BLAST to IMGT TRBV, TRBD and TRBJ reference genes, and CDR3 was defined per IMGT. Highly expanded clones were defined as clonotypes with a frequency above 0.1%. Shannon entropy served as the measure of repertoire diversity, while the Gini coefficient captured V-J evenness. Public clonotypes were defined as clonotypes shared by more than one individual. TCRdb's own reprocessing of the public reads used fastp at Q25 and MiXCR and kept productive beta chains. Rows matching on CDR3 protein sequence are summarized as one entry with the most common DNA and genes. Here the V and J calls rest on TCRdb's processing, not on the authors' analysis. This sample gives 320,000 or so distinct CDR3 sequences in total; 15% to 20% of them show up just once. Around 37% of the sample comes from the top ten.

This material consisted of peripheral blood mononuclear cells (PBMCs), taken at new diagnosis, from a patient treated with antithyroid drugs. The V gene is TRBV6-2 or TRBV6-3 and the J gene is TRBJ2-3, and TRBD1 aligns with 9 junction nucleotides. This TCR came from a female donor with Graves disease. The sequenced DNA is TGTGCCAGCAGTTACCCGAAGGACAGGGGAAGCACAGATACGCAGTATTTT. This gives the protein CASSYPKDRGSTDTQYF.